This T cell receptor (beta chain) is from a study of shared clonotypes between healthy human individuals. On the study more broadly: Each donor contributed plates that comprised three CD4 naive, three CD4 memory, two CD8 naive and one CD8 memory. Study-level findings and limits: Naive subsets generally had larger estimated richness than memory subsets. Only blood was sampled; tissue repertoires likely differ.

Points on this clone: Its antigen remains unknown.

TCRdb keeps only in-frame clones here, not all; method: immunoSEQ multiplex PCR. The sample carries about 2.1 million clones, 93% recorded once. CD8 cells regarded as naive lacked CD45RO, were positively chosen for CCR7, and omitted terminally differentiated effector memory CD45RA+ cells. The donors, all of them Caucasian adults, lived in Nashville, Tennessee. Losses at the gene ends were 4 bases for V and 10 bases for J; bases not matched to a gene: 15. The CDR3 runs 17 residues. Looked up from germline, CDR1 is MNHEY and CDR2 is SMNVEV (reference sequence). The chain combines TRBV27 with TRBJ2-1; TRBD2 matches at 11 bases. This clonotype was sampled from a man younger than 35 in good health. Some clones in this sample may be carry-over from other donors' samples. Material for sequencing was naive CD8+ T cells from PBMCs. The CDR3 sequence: CASSSLLAGGTSEEQFF. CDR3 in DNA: TGTGCCAGCAGTTCACTTCTAGCGGGAGGTACCTCAGAAGAGCAGTTCTTC.